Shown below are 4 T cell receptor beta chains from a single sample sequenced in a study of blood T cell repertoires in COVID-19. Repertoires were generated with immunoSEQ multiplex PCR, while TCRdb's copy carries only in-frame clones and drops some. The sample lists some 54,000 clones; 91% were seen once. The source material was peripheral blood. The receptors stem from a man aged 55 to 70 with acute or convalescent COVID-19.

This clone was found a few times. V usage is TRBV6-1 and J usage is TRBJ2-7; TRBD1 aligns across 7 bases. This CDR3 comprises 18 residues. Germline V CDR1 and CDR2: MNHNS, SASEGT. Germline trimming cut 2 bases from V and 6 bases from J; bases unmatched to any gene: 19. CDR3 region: CASSEKRASRTGKGEQYF. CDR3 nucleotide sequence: TGTGCCAGCAGTGAAAAGAGAGCCTCCCGGACAGGAAAGGGCGAGCAGTACTTC.

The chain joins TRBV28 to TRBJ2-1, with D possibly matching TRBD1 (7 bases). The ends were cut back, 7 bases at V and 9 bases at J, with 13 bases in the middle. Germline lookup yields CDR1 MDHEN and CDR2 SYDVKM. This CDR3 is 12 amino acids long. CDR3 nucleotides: TGTGCCAGCACGAGGGGGCGGGGTGAGCAGTTCTTC. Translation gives CASTRGRGEQFF.

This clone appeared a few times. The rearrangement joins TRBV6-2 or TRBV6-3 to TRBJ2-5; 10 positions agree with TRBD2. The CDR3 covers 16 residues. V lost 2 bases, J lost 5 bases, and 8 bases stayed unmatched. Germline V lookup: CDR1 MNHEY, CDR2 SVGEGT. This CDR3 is CASSYGLAGVSETQYF. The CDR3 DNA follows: TGTGCCAGCAGTTACGGGCTAGCGGGAGTATCCGAGACCCAGTACTTC.

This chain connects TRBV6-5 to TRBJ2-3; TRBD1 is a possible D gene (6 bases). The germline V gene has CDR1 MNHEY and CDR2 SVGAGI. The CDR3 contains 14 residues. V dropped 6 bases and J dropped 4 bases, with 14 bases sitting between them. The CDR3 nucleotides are TGTGCCAGCAGAACAGGGATCGGTGCAGATACGCAGTATTTT. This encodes CASRTGIGADTQYF.